The 10 T cell receptor beta chains below all came from one sample that was sequenced in a study of T cells after yellow fever vaccination. A single record per CDR3 protein comes from TCRdb applying MiXCR to the 5' RACE reads. In the table there are 140,000 to 150,000 distinct CDR3 sequences, approximately 6.6% of which are singletons. The sequences come from CD4+ T cells sorted from PBMCs, collected 10 days after the yellow fever booster vaccination. Receptors were obtained from a man aged 30 to 45 who received the YFV17D yellow fever vaccine.

This clonotype has at least ten counts. This chain joins TRBV28 and TRBJ2-7, with D tentatively TRBD1 (6 bases). Between the trimmed V and J ends, which lost 7 bases and 2 bases, there was a span of 9 bases. Per germline, CDR1 MDHEN and CDR2 SYDVKM. The CDR3 covers 12 residues. CDR3 amino acids: CASMGDTYEQYF. The CDR3 nucleotides read TGTGCCAGCATGGGGGACACCTACGAGCAGTACTTC.

J is TRBJ2-1 and V is TRBV4-1; TRBD2 aligns across 10 bases. Trimming took 2 bases from V and 2 from J; bases not matched to a gene: 3. Germline V gene sequence: CDR1 MGHRA, CDR2 YSYEKL. The CDR3 is made up of 16 amino acids. The CDR3, as DNA: TGCGCCAGCAGCCAACCTACTAGCGGGACCTACAATGAGCAGTTCTTC. Translated: CASSQPTSGTYNEQFF.

This sequence joins TRBV7-9 and TRBJ2-3; D might be TRBD2 (6 bases). The CDR3 runs 15 residues. V was clipped by 1 base and J by 4 bases, with 12 bases between them. From germline, CDR1 is SEHNR and CDR2 FQNEAQ (reference sequence). The CDR3 nucleotides read TGTGCCAGCAGCTTAGTAGGCGGGGTTGCAGATACGCAGTATTTT. It encodes CASSLVGGVADTQYF. Filled out from reference TRBV7-9 and TRBJ2-3, the complete variable domain reads DTGVSQNPRHKITKRGQNVTFRCDPISEHNRLYWYRQTLGQGPEFLTYFQNEAQLEKSRLLSDRFSAERPKGSFSTLEIQRTEQGDSAMYLCASSLVGGVADTQYFGPGTRLTVL.

This clonotype was observed at least ten times. The chain recombines TRBV7-9 with TRBJ2-1, with no clear D. This CDR3 region has 15 residues. Germline V lookup: CDR1 SEHNR, CDR2 FQNEAQ (reference sequence). The V gene lost 4 bases and the J gene lost 6 bases, with 16 bases spanning the gap. CDR3 in amino acids: CASSSEPRGGNEQFF. The CDR3 bases are TGTGCCAGCAGCTCGGAGCCCCGAGGTGGCAATGAGCAGTTCTTC.

This clonotype was seen ten or more times. V usage is TRBV20-1 and J usage is TRBJ2-5; D is uncertain. The CDR3 is 13 residues long. Germline V gene lookup returns CDR1 DFQATT and CDR2 SNEGSKA (reference sequence). Trimming removed 0 bases at V and 7 bases at J, with 12 bases between. Here the CDR3 reads CSARERLDGTQYF. CDR3 coding DNA: TGCAGTGCTAGAGAAAGACTGGATGGGACCCAGTACTTC.

This clonotype was counted ten times or more. V and J are TRBV3-1 and TRBJ2-4; 11 positions agree with TRBD2. Germline assignment: CDR1 LGHDT and CDR2 YNNKEL (reference sequence). This CDR3 region has 19 residues. J lost 0 bases, V lost 4 bases, and 11 bases had no gene match. The CDR3 loop reads CASSPPRFGTSGAKNIQYF. In DNA form, the CDR3 reads TGTGCCAGCAGCCCACCCCGGTTCGGGACTAGCGGAGCCAAAAACATTCAGTACTTC.

The table lists this clonotype with many counts. This sequence joins TRBV12-3 or TRBV12-4 and TRBJ2-5; 11 bases match TRBD1. V lost 6 bases, J lost 4 bases, and 10 bases stayed unmatched. The CDR3 extends over 16 amino acids. CDR3 coding DNA: TGTGCCAGCAGCCCGGGACAGGGGGTAATCGGAGAGACCCAGTACTTC. Its translation is CASSPGQGVIGETQYF.

This clonotype occurred a few times. The rearrangement joins TRBV9 to TRBJ2-7; D perhaps matches TRBD2 (7 bases). V dropped 0 bases and J dropped 0 bases, with 13 bases sitting between them. Per the germline V gene, CDR1 is SGDLS and CDR2 is YYNGEE. This CDR3 is built from 16 residues. Here the CDR3 DNA reads TGTGCCAGCAGCGTAGATGAGGGGGGGCTCTCCTACGAGCAGTACTTC. Its translation is CASSVDEGGLSYEQYF.

This clonotype was recorded at least ten times. The rearrangement uses TRBV5-1 and TRBJ2-5; D gene ambiguous. V was clipped by 0 bases and J by 2 bases, with 8 bases between them. Germline loops: CDR1 SGHRS, CDR2 YFSETQ. This CDR3 spans 14 amino acids. CDR3 nucleotide sequence: TGCGCCAGCAGCTTGGGACACAATCAAGAGACCCAGTACTTC. It specifies CASSLGHNQETQYF.

This clonotype was counted at least ten times. The V and J genes are TRBV24-1 and TRBJ2-3; 9 nucleotides agree with TRBD2. This CDR3 has 15 amino acids. J was trimmed by 5 bases and V by 4 bases; bases with no gene match: 6. Germline V gives CDR1 KGHDR, CDR2 SFDVKD. CDR3 sequence reads: CATSESSGTRDTQYF. CDR3 coding DNA: TGTGCCACCAGTGAGTCTAGCGGGACCCGAGATACGCAGTATTTT.